A single sample is the source of the 29 T cell receptor beta chains below, sequenced in a study of blood T cell repertoires in COVID-19. Sequencing used immunoSEQ multiplex PCR; TCRdb keeps in-frame clones, though not all of them. This sample has around 63,000 clones, with approximately 92% found just once. Sequencing used peripheral blood. The receptor source for this set is an older woman with COVID-19, enrolled during active disease.

This rearrangement joins TRBV18 to TRBJ1-5; 10 bases are shared with TRBD1. Trimming cost V 6 bases and J 9 bases; bases outside gene matches: 11. CDR1 KGHSH and CDR2 LQKENI come from the germline V gene. This CDR3 contains 15 residues. The CDR3 reads CASSPRTGGGSPQHF. The CDR3 region has the DNA TGTGCCAGCTCTCCAAGGACAGGGGGAGGTTCGCCCCAGCATTTT.

The chain carries TRBV7-6 and TRBJ1-1; 9 nucleotides line up with TRBD1. The germline CDR1 and CDR2 sequences are SGHVS and FNYEAQ. Trimming at V came to 5 bases and at J to 6 bases, leaving 10 bases not matched to a gene. The CDR3 runs to 15 residues. The CDR3 DNA reads TGTGCCAGCAGCCATTATCCCACAGGGGGCCCTGAAGCTTTCTTT. Translating it yields CASSHYPTGGPEAFF.

J is TRBJ2-7 and V is TRBV10-1; 10 bases match TRBD2. CDR1 is WNHNN and CDR2 is SYGVQD in the germline V gene (reference sequence). The CDR3 totals 14 residues. V shed 5 bases and J 5 bases; nucleotides not matched to a gene: 6. CDR3 coding DNA: TGCGCCAGCAGTCCGCTAGCGGGAGTTAACGAGCAGTACTTC. Amino acids: CASSPLAGVNEQYF.

V and J are TRBV19 and TRBJ1-1; D unclear. The CDR3 is 14 amino acids. Germline assignment: CDR1 LNHDA and CDR2 SQIVND (reference sequence). The V and J ends lost 5 bases and 1 base respectively, with 11 bases between them. The DNA of the CDR3 is TGTGCCAGTAGTTTCCTAGGGAGGAACACTGAAGCTTTCTTT. This encodes CASSFLGRNTEAFF.

About this clone itself: The same CDR3 also results from other DNA sequences found in this sample. This chain uses TRBV28 with TRBJ2-6; 10 bases are a match to TRBD1. Germline CDR1 MDHEN, CDR2 SYDVKM. CDR3 length: 18 residues. The trim removed 3 bases at V and 2 bases at J, leaving 7 bases unmatched. CDR3 sequence: CASSFPGQGRPGANVLTF. The CDR3 bases are TGTGCCAGCAGTTTCCCGGGACAGGGGAGGCCTGGGGCCAACGTCCTGACTTTC.

V is TRBV27 and J is TRBJ2-7, with 10 nucleotides matching TRBD2. Unmatched junction bases numbered 8, after V lost 5 bases and J lost 4 bases. This CDR3 has 15 amino acids. Germline V lookup: CDR1 MNHEY, CDR2 SMNVEV (reference sequence). The CDR3 region has the DNA TGTGCCAGCAGTCCCCGGACTAGCGGATCGTACGAGCAGTACTTC. It is translated as CASSPRTSGSYEQYF.

This clone was seen more than once but under ten times. The chain employs TRBV5-4 and TRBJ1-6; 9 bases match TRBD1. The junction had 11 bases not matched to a gene; V was cut back by 4 bases and J by 3 bases. The CDR3 is 18 residues long. Germline CDR1 and CDR2: SGHNT and YYREEE (reference sequence). CDR3 coding DNA: TGTGCCAGCAGCCCAGGGACAGGGAGGATATACTATAATTCACCCCTCCACTTT. Translation: CASSPGTGRIYYNSPLHF. The entire variable domain, with the rest obtained from reference TRBV5-4 and TRBJ1-6, is as follows: ETGVTQSPTHLIKTRGQQVTLRCSSQSGHNTVSWYQQALGQGPQFIFQYYREEENGRGNFPPRFSGLQFPNYSSELNVNALELDDSALYLCASSPGTGRIYYNSPLHFGNGTRLTVT.

The chain uses TRBV9 and TRBJ2-7; D may be TRBD2 (6 bases). This CDR3 spans 16 amino acids. Germline V gene lookup returns CDR1 SGDLS and CDR2 YYNGEE. Trimming left V 0 bases short and J 4 bases short, with 17 bases between. CDR3 nucleotides: TGTGCCAGCAGCGTAGGGCTAACGGGAGCCGAATACGAGCAGTACTTC. Protein sequence: CASSVGLTGAEYEQYF.

CDR3 coding DNA: TGTGCCAGCAGCTCCTTTAGCGGGAGTGACGAGCAGTTCTTC. Translation: CASSSFSGSDEQFF. The chain couples TRBV11-2 to TRBJ2-1; TRBD2 aligns across 9 bases. The J segment lost 10 bases and the V segment lost 4 bases, leaving 8 bases of the junction unmatched. Germline lookup yields CDR1 SGHAT and CDR2 FQNNGV. The CDR3 runs 14 residues.

This clone was recorded only once. CDR3 region: CATSDWGLAGTGDTQYF. CDR3 DNA: TGTGCCACCAGTGATTGGGGCCTAGCGGGAACGGGAGATACGCAGTATTTT. The chain is built from TRBV24-1 and TRBJ2-3; 9 nucleotides align to TRBD2. The CDR3 totals 17 residues. The V gene's germline CDR1 is KGHDR and CDR2 SFDVKD. V was pared by 2 bases and J by 5 bases, with 10 bases of the junction left unmatched.

V is TRBV14 and J is TRBJ1-1; 11 positions match TRBD1. In germline, CDR1 is SGHDN, CDR2 FVKESK. Germline trimming cut 8 bases from V and 9 bases from J; bases unmatched to any gene: 8. There are 13 residues in the CDR3. In nucleotides, the CDR3 is TGTGCCAGCGGTCGGACAGGGGGCGACCAAGCTTTCTTT. The encoded protein is CASGRTGGDQAFF.

The rearrangement joins TRBV7-6 to TRBJ2-1; D unclear. The CDR3 spans 15 residues. The V end was cut by 1 base, the J end by 5 bases, with 12 bases between. Germline V lookup: CDR1 SGHVS, CDR2 FNYEAQ. The CDR3 protein is CASSLGRQTNNEQFF. As DNA, the CDR3 is TGTGCCAGCAGCTTAGGGCGACAAACAAACAATGAGCAGTTCTTC.

The chain links TRBV7-2 to TRBJ2-3; 12 bases line up with TRBD2. This CDR3 contains 19 residues. The germline V gene encodes CDR1 SGHTA and CDR2 FQGNSA. V shed 0 bases and J 5 bases; nucleotides not matched to a gene: 12. The CDR3 DNA reads TGTGCCAGCAGCTTAGCGCGACTAGCGGGAGAAGTCGCGGGAGATACGCAGTATTTT. Protein sequence: CASSLARLAGEVAGDTQYF. Based on the CDR3 plus reference TRBV7-2 and TRBJ2-3, the full variable domain is GAGVSQSPSNKVTEKGKDVELRCDPISGHTALYWYRQSLGQGLEFLIYFQGNSAPDKSGLPSDRFSAERTGGSVSTLTIQRTQQEDSAVYLCASSLARLAGEVAGDTQYFGPGTRLTVL.

The V call is TRBV10-1, the J call TRBJ1-1; TRBD1 agrees at 7 bases. V was clipped by 4 bases and J by 4 bases; unmatched bases: 9. This CDR3 comprises 15 residues. Germline CDR1 WNHNN, CDR2 SYGVQD (reference sequence). The CDR3 reads CASSVMRQGSTEAFF. The CDR3, as DNA: TGCGCCAGCAGTGTGATGCGACAGGGTAGCACTGAAGCTTTCTTT.

The V and J genes are TRBV18 and TRBJ1-1, with 11 bases identical to TRBD1. Germline-derived CDR1 and CDR2 are KGHSH and LQKENI. The CDR3 has 17 amino acids. Trimming took 4 bases from V and 0 from J; bases not matched to a gene: 7. CDR3 nucleotide sequence: TGTGCCAGCTCACTTGGACAGGGGGCGGACATGAACACTGAAGCTTTCTTT. This codes for CASSLGQGADMNTEAFF.

The V and J genes are TRBV18 and TRBJ1-1; D not resolved. Deletions cut 6 bases from V and 1 base from J, with 9 bases between. The CDR3 spans 13 residues. CDR1 and CDR2 from the germline V gene are KGHSH and LQKENI. The DNA of the CDR3 is TGTGCCAGCTCCCAGGCACCGAACACTGAAGCTTTCTTT. Amino acids: CASSQAPNTEAFF.

The chain combines TRBV4-1 with TRBJ2-3, with 10 bases identical to TRBD2. Trimming at V came to 0 bases and at J to 5 bases, leaving 11 bases not matched to a gene. Germline loops: CDR1 MGHRA, CDR2 YSYEKL. CDR3 length: 18 residues. The chain's CDR3 is CASSQDGGASGRRDTQYF. The CDR3 DNA reads TGCGCCAGCAGCCAAGATGGGGGGGCTAGCGGGAGAAGAGATACGCAGTATTTT.

V gene TRBV7-2 combines with J gene TRBJ1-1; D is perhaps TRBD1 (5 bases). Germline CDR1 SGHTA, CDR2 FQGNSA. CDR3 length equals 12 residues. Trimming removed 4 bases from V and 5 bases from J, with 8 bases in between. The CDR3 loop reads CASSWGGTEAFF. DNA for the CDR3: TGTGCCAGCAGCTGGGGGGGGACTGAAGCTTTCTTT.

The V and J genes are TRBV25-1 and TRBJ1-4; TRBD1 aligns across 10 bases. CDR1 MGHDK and CDR2 SYGVNS come from the germline V gene. J was trimmed by 7 bases and V by 4 bases; bases with no gene match: 6. This CDR3 has 15 amino acids. CDR3 sequence: CASSAGTGEGEKLFF. The CDR3 nucleotides read TGTGCCAGCAGTGCAGGGACAGGGGAGGGTGAAAAACTGTTTTTT.

V gene TRBV6-2 or TRBV6-3 combines with J gene TRBJ1-1; D is perhaps TRBD1 (5 bases). Germline assignment: CDR1 MNHEY and CDR2 SVGEGT. The CDR3 is 14 amino acids. The germline V and J ends were trimmed by 1 base and 1 base, with 7 bases remaining between them. The DNA for the CDR3 is TGTGCCAGCAGTTACTTAGGGGCGAACACTGAAGCTTTCTTT. Protein product: CASSYLGANTEAFF.

The rearrangement joins TRBV7-8 to TRBJ2-5; the D gene is possibly TRBD1 (6 bases). With 5 bases removed from V and 5 bases from J, the gap between germline ends came to 18 bases. This CDR3 region has 15 residues. CDR1 is SGHVS, CDR2 FQNEAQ, per germline. The CDR3: CASSTYGRGTETQYF. In DNA, the CDR3 is TGTGCCAGCAGCACCTACGGCAGGGGCACCGAGACCCAGTACTTC. Supplemented by reference TRBV7-8 and TRBJ2-5, the full variable domain reads GAGVSQSPRYKVAKRGQDVALRCDPISGHVSLFWYQQALGQGPEFLTYFQNEAQLDKSGLPSDRFFAERPEGSVSTLKIQRTQQEDSAVYLCASSTYGRGTETQYFGPGTRLLVL.

V usage is TRBV6-2 or TRBV6-3 and J usage is TRBJ1-1; no clear D gene. Germline V gene data show CDR1 as MNHEY and CDR2 as SVGEGT. There are 14 residues in the CDR3. With 2 bases removed from V and 4 bases from J, the gap between germline ends came to 11 bases. The CDR3 region has the DNA TGTGCCAGCAGTTACAGGGTGGAGGGCACTGAAGCTTTCTTT. It translates to CASSYRVEGTEAFF.

The V gene is TRBV19, the J gene TRBJ2-5; 7 bases fit TRBD1. V shed 11 bases, J shed 2 bases, and the junction held 5 bases outside the gene matches. The CDR3 extends over 12 amino acids. From germline, CDR1 is LNHDA and CDR2 SQIVND (reference sequence). The CDR3 region is CASGRGQETQYF. CDR3 coding DNA: TGTGCCTCAGGCAGGGGGCAAGAGACCCAGTACTTC.

The CDR3 spells CASSTSGRAEQYF. CDR3 nucleotide sequence: TGTGCCAGCAGCACTAGCGGGAGGGCCGAGCAGTACTTC. The J gene is TRBJ2-7, the V gene TRBV7-3; 13 bases map to TRBD2. Trimming removed 5 bases from V and 6 bases from J; junction bases left unmatched: 1. This CDR3 contains 13 residues. Germline CDR1 is SGHTA and CDR2 is FQGTGA.

The rearrangement uses TRBV27 and TRBJ2-3; 8 bases agree with TRBD2. The ends lost 7 bases at V and 3 bases at J; junction bases unmatched: 12. CDR1 and CDR2 (germline): MNHEY, SMNVEV (reference sequence). This CDR3 has 16 amino acids. The CDR3 bases are TGTGCCAGCACTTCGATAGCGGGATCGAGAACAGATACGCAGTATTTT. Translated: CASTSIAGSRTDTQYF.

This chain joins TRBV11-3 and TRBJ2-1, with D possibly TRBD1 on 5 matching bases. Germline CDR1 and CDR2: SGHNT and YENEEA. This CDR3 has 15 amino acids. V gave up 3 bases and J gave up 5 bases, with 14 bases separating them. The CDR3, as DNA: TGTGCCAGCAGCTTGGGGCCTCCCCCTCACAATGAGCAGTTCTTC. Residues: CASSLGPPPHNEQFF.

This rearrangement joins TRBV10-3 to TRBJ2-1, with TRBD2 identical over 10 bases. The CDR3 length is 15 residues. The V segment lost 7 bases and the J segment 4 bases; nucleotides outside the gene matches: 7. CDR1 is ENHRY and CDR2 is SYGVKD in the germline V gene. The CDR3 is CAINRLAGEYNEQFF. CDR3 DNA sequence: TGTGCCATCAACAGGCTAGCGGGAGAGTACAATGAGCAGTTCTTC.

The gene calls are TRBV29-1 and TRBJ2-7, with D possibly matching TRBD1 (6 bases). From germline, CDR1 is SQVTM and CDR2 ANQGSEA. The germline V and J ends were trimmed by 7 bases and 4 bases, with 11 bases remaining between them. The CDR3 contains 11 residues. In DNA form, the CDR3 reads TGCAGCGGAAAAGGACAGTACGAGCAGTACTTC. This encodes CSGKGQYEQYF.

This clone is a singleton in its sample. V usage is TRBV6-2 or TRBV6-3 and J usage is TRBJ2-2; 13 nucleotides line up with TRBD2. The CDR3 runs to 14 residues. The V gene end was trimmed by 5 bases and the J gene end by 8 bases; junction bases not matched to a gene: 2. CDR1 and CDR2 from the germline V gene are MNHEY and SVGEGT. CDR3: CASSATSGRGELFF. The CDR3 DNA follows: TGTGCCAGCAGTGCGACTAGCGGGAGGGGGGAGCTGTTTTTT.